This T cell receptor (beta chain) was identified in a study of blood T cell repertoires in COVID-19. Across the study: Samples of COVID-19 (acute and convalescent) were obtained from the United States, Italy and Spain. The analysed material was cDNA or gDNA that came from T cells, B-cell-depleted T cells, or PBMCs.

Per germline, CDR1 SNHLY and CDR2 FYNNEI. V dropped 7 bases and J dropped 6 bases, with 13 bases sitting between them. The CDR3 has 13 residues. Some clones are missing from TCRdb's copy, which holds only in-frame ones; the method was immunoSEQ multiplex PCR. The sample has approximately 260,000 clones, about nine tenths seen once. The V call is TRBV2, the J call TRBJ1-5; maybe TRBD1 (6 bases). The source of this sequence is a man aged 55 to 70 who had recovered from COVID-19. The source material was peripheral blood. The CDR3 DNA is TGTGCCAGCACCGTGGACAGATCTCAGCCCCAGCATTTT. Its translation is CASTVDRSQPQHF.